This T cell receptor (beta chain) was retrieved from a study of blood T cell repertoires in COVID-19. The germline V gene encodes CDR1 SGHTA and CDR2 FQGNSA. The CDR3 consists of 16 residues. After removal of 4 bases from V and 4 bases from J, the junction contained 7 bases not matched to a gene. Cohorts were based on clinical histories the participants reported. Repertoires were generated with immunoSEQ multiplex PCR, while TCRdb's copy carries only in-frame clones and drops some. The sample carries around 250,000 clones, 80% to 90% recorded once. This chain joins TRBV7-2 and TRBJ2-1; 10 bases agree with TRBD2. The TCR was taken from a woman in her 30s who had recovered from COVID-19. The specimen was PBMCs or T cells enriched from blood (not recorded which). The DNA for the CDR3 is TGTGCCAGCAGCTACACTGGGACTAGCGCGTACAATGAGCAGTTCTTC. Protein: CASSYTGTSAYNEQFF.